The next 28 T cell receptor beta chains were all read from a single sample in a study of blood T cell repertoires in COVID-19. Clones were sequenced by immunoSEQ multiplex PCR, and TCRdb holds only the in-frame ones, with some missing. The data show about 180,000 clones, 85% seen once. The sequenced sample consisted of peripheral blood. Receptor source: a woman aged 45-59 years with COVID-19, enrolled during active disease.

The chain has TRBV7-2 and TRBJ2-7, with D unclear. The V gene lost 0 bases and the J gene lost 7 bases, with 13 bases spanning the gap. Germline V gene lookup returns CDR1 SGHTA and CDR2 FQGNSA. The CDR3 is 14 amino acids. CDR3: CASSLASLAGEQYF. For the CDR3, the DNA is TGTGCCAGCAGCTTAGCATCCTTAGCTGGAGAGCAGTACTTC.

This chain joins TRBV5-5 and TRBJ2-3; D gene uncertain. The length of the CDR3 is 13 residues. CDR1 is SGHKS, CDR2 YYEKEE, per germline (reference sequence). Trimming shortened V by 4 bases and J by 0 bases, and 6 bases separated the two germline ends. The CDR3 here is CASSPPSTDTQYF. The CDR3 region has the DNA TGTGCCAGCAGCCCTCCTAGCACAGATACGCAGTATTTT.

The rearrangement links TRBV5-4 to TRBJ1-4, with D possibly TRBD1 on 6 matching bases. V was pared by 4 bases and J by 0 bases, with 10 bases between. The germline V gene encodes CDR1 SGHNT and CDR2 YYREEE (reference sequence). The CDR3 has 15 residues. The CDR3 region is CASSGGHSTNEKLFF. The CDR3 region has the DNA TGTGCCAGCAGCGGGGGACATTCAACTAATGAAAAACTGTTTTTT.

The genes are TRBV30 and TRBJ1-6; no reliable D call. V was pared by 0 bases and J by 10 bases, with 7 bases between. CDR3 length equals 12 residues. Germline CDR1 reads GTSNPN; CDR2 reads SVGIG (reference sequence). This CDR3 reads CAWSVGGSPLHF. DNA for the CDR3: TGTGCCTGGAGTGTGGGAGGGTCACCCCTCCACTTT.

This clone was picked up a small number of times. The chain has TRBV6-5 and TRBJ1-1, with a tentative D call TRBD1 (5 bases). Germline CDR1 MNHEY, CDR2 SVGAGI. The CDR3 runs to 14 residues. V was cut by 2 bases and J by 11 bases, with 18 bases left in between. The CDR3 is CASSYRGRLRGAFF. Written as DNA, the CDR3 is TGTGCCAGCAGTTACAGAGGACGGCTCCGGGGGGCTTTCTTT.

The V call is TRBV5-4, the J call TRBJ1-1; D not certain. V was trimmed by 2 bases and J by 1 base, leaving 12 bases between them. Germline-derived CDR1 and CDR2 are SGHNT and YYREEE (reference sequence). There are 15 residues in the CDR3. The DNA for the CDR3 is TGTGCCAGCAGCTTTACGTCGCGGGGGAACACTGAAGCTTTCTTT. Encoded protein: CASSFTSRGNTEAFF.

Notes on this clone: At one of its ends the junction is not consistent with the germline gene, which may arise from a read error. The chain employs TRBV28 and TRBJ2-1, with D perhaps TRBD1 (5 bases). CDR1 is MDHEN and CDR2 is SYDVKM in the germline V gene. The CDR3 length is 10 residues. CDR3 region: CASRGQGLIF. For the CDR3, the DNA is TGTGCCAGCAGGGGGCAGGGATTGATCTTC.

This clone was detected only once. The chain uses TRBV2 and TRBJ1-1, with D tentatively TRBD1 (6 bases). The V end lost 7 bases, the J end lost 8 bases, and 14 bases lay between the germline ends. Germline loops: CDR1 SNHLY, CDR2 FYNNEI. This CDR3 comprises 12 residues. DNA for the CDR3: TGTGCCAGCAACCAAGGGACACCGGAAGCTTTCTTT. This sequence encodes CASNQGTPEAFF.

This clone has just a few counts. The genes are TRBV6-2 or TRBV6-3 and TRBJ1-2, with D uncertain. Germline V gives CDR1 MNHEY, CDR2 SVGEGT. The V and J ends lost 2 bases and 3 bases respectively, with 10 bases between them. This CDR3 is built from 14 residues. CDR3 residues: CASSYVLGDYGYTF. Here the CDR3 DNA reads TGTGCCAGCAGTTACGTCCTCGGAGACTATGGCTACACCTTC.

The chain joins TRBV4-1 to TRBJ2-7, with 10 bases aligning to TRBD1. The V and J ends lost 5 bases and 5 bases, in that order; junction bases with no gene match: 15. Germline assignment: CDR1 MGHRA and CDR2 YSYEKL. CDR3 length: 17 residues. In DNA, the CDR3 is TGCGCCAGCAGCTTCCGATCTTCCGGGACAGGGGAACACGAGCAGTACTTC. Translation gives CASSFRSSGTGEHEQYF.

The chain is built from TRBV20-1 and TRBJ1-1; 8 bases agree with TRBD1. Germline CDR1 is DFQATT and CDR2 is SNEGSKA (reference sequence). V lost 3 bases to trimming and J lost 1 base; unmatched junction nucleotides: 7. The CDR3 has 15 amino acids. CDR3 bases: TGCAGTGCTAGTGCTCGGACAGGGCGGAACACTGAAGCTTTCTTT. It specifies CSASARTGRNTEAFF.

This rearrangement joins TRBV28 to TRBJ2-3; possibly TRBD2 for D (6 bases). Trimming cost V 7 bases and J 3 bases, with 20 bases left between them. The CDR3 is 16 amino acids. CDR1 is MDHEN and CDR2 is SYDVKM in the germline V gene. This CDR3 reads CASNPRGKGGTDTQYF. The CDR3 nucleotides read TGTGCCAGCAATCCTCGGGGGAAGGGAGGAACAGATACGCAGTATTTT.

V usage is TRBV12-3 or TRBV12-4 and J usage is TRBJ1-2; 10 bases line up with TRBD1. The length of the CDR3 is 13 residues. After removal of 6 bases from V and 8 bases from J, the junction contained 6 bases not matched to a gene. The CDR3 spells CASSPDRGQGYTF. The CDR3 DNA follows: TGTGCCAGCAGCCCCGACAGGGGGCAAGGCTACACCTTC.

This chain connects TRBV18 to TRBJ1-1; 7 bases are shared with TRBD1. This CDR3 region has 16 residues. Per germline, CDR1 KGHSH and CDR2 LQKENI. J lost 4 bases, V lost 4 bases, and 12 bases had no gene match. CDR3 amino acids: CASSLTQGGLVTEAFF. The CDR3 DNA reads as TGTGCCAGCTCACTTACTCAGGGGGGTCTGGTCACTGAAGCTTTCTTT.

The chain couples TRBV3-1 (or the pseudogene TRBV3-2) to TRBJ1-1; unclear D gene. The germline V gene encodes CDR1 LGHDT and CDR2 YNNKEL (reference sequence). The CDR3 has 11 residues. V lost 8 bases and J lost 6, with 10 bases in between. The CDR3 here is CASYLGSEAFF. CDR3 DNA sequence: TGTGCCAGCTACCTCGGGTCTGAAGCTTTCTTT.

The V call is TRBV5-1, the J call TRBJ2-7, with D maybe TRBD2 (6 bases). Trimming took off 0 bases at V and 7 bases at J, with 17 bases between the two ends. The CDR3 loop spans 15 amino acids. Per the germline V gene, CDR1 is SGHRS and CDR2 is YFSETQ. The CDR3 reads CASSLVEAGSEEQYF. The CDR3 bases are TGCGCCAGCAGCTTGGTCGAAGCGGGCTCTGAGGAGCAGTACTTC. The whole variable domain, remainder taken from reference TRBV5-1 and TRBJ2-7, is KAGVTQTPRYLIKTRGQQVTLSCSPISGHRSVSWYQQTPGQGLQFLFEYFSETQRNKGNFPGRFSGRQFSNSRSEMNVSTLELGDSALYLCASSLVEAGSEEQYFGPGTRLTVT.

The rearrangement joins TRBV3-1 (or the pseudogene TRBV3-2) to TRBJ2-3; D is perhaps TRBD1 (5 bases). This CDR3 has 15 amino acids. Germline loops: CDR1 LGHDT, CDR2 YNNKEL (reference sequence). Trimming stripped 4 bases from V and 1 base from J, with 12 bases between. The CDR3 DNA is TGTGCCAGCAGCCCCGGGCTCAGGGGCACAGATACGCAGTATTTT. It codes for CASSPGLRGTDTQYF.

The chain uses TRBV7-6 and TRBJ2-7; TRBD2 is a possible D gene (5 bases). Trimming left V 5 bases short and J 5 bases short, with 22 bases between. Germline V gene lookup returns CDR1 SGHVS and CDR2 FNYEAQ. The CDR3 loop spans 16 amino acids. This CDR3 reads CASSPITGLVIHEQYF. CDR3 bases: TGTGCCAGCAGCCCTATTACTGGACTGGTAATACACGAGCAGTACTTC. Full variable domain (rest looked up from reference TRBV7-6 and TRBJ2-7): GAGVSQSPRYKVTKRGQDVALRCDPISGHVSLYWYRQALGQGPEFLTYFNYEAQQDKSGLPNDRFSAERPEGSISTLTIQRTEQRDSAMYRCASSPITGLVIHEQYFGPGTRLTVT.

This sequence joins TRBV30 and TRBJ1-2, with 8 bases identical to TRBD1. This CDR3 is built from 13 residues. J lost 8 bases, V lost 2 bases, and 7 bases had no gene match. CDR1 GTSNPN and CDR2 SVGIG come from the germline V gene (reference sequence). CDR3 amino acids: CAWSPTGEGGYTF. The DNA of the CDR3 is TGTGCCTGGAGTCCGACAGGGGAAGGAGGCTACACCTTC.

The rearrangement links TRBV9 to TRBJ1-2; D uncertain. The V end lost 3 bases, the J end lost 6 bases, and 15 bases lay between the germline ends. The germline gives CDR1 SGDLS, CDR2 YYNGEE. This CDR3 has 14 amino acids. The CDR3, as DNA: TGTGCCAGCAGCGCCGAGGGTTTCGAAAATGGCTACACCTTC. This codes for CASSAEGFENGYTF.

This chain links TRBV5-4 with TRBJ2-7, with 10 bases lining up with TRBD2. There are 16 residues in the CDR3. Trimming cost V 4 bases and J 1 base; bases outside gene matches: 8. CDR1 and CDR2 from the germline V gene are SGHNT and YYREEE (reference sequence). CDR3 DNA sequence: TGTGCCAGCAGCCCCTGGGTAGCGGGGGGATCCTACGAGCAGTACTTC. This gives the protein CASSPWVAGGSYEQYF.

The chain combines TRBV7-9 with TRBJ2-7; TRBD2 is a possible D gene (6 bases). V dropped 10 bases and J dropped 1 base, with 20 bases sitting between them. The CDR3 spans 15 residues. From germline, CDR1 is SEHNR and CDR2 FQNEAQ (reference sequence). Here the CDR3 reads CATQSASAGSYEQYF. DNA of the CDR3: TGTGCCACCCAGTCCGCTAGCGCGGGGTCCTACGAGCAGTACTTC.

The CDR3 nucleotides read TGCGCCAGCAGCTCCCAGACTAGCGGGGAGAGCACAGATACGCAGTATTTT. Translation gives CASSSQTSGESTDTQYF. The V and J genes are TRBV5-1 and TRBJ2-3; 11 bases agree with TRBD2. This CDR3 has 17 amino acids. The V segment lost 3 bases and the J segment 0 bases; nucleotides outside the gene matches: 6. From germline, CDR1 is SGHRS and CDR2 YFSETQ.

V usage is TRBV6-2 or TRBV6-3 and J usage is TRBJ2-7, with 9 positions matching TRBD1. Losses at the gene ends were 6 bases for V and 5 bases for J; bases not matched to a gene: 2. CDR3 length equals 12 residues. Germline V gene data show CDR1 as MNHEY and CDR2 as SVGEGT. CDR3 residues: CASSDRGNEQYF. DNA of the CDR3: TGTGCCAGCAGCGACAGGGGGAACGAGCAGTACTTC.

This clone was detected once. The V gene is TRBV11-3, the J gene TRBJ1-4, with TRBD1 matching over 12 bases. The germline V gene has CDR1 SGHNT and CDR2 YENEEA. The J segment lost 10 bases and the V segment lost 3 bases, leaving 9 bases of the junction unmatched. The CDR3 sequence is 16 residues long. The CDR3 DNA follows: TGTGCCAGCAGCTTCGGGACAGGGGGCTCCGAGGGAAAACTGTTTTTT. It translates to CASSFGTGGSEGKLFF.

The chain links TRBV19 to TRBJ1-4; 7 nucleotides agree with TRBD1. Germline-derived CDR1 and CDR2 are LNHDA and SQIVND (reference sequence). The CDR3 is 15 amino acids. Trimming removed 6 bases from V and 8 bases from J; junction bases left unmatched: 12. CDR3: CASSPIGQEGEKLFF. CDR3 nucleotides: TGTGCCAGTAGCCCTATCGGACAGGAGGGGGAAAAACTGTTTTTT.

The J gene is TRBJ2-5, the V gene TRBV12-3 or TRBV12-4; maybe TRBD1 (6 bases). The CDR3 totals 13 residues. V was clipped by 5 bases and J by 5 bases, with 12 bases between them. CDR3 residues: CASSPRGRETQYF. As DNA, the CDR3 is TGTGCCAGCAGTCCCAGGGGAAGGGAGACCCAGTACTTC.

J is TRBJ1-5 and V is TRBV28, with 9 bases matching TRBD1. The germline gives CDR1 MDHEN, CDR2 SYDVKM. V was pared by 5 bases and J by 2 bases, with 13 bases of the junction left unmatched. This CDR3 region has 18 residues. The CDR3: CASSRNFGTGYGNQPQHF. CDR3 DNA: TGTGCCAGCAGTCGTAACTTCGGGACAGGGTACGGCAATCAGCCCCAGCATTTT.